The present T cell receptor (beta chain) was sequenced within a study of neoadjuvant anti-PD-1 for oral cavity cancer. TCRdb's table, derived via immunoSEQ multiplex PCR, lists solely in-frame clones and lacks some. The sample consists of 55,000 to 80,000 clones, over 70% of them appearing once. The sequence was obtained from a person aged 35-80 years with oral cavity squamous cell carcinoma. The input for sequencing was PBMCs, taken before nivolumab (anti-PD-1) treatment.

The CDR3 is CASSDPGHQNTEAFF. In DNA form, the CDR3 reads TGTGCCAGCAGTGATCCGGGACACCAGAACACTGAAGCTTTCTTT. The chain joins TRBV6-1 to TRBJ1-1; perhaps TRBD1 as D (6 bases). The CDR3 has 15 residues. V was cut by 3 bases and J by 1 base, with 12 bases left in between. Germline V gene data show CDR1 as MNHNS and CDR2 as SASEGT.